This passage covers 27 T cell receptor beta chains from one sample sequenced in a study of T cell repertoires in cytomegalovirus infection. TCRdb used MiXCR to reprocess the reads, holding one entry per CDR3 protein. This sample has roughly 180,000 distinct CDR3 sequences; approximately 18% occur once, and the top ten carry 20% to 25%. The source material was CD8+ T cells from PBMCs. These receptors were obtained from a human donor in good health (CMV status not recorded). Some clones in this sample may be carry-over from other donors' samples.

The table lists this clonotype with a few counts. The chain's CDR3 is CASSYKQLLSYEQYF. The CDR3 DNA follows: TGTGCCAGCAGTTACAAGCAGCTACTTTCCTACGAGCAGTACTTC. The chain joins TRBV6-5 to TRBJ2-7; D not certain. V was trimmed by 2 bases and J by 1 base, leaving 12 bases between them. CDR3 length: 15 amino acids. Germline assignment: CDR1 MNHEY and CDR2 SVGAGI.

This clonotype was counted a few times. The chain links TRBV7-6 to TRBJ1-1; TRBD1 is a possible D gene (6 bases). The CDR3 spans 16 residues. The V gene lost 2 bases and the J gene lost 2 bases, with 15 bases spanning the gap. Germline CDR1 reads SGHVS; CDR2 reads FNYEAQ. The CDR3 nucleotides are TGTGCCAGCAGCTTATTCAGGGGAGAGGGAAACACTGAAGCTTTCTTT. Translated, it gives CASSLFRGEGNTEAFF.

CDR3 coding DNA: TGTGCCAGTAGCTTAGGACAGATCACTGAAGCTTTCTTT. It encodes CASSLGQITEAFF. This sequence joins TRBV19 and TRBJ1-1, with D possibly TRBD1 on 6 matching bases. CDR1 LNHDA and CDR2 SQIVND come from the germline V gene (reference sequence). This CDR3 is 13 amino acids long. The V and J ends lost 6 bases and 4 bases respectively, with 12 bases between them.

V usage is TRBV29-1 and J usage is TRBJ1-2; perhaps TRBD1 as D (6 bases). The ends were cut back, 5 bases at V and 3 bases at J, with 7 bases in the middle. CDR1 is SQVTM, CDR2 ANQGSEA, per germline. The CDR3 extends over 11 amino acids. CDR3 coding DNA: TGCAGCGTTAGGGGGGACTATGGCTACACCTTC. The encoded protein is CSVRGDYGYTF.

The V and J genes are TRBV15 and TRBJ2-4; 7 nucleotides match TRBD1. The CDR3 is made up of 14 amino acids. With V trimmed by 11 bases and J by 2 bases, 9 bases remained unmatched. Germline CDR1 and CDR2: LNHNV and YYDKDF (reference sequence). The CDR3 DNA follows: TGTGCCGTCGAATTAAGGGGGCCCAAAAACATTCAGTACTTC. The encoded protein is CAVELRGPKNIQYF.

This clonotype was observed a handful of times. The rearrangement joins TRBV28 to TRBJ2-7; TRBD1 matches 7 bases. Trimming at V came to 6 bases and at J to 3 bases, leaving 5 bases not matched to a gene. This CDR3 has 13 residues. Germline V gene data show CDR1 as MDHEN and CDR2 as SYDVKM. CDR3 nucleotide sequence: TGTGCCAGCAGGCCGGGACAGAGCTACGAGCAGTACTTC. Translation gives CASRPGQSYEQYF.

This clonotype turned up a few times. This chain uses TRBV7-6 with TRBJ1-1; D gene uncertain. The ends were cut back, 4 bases at V and 2 bases at J, with 14 bases in the middle. The CDR3 sequence is 15 residues long. The germline V gene encodes CDR1 SGHVS and CDR2 FNYEAQ. CDR3 nucleotides: TGTGCCAGCAGCTCAACCGTAGACGAAAACACTGAAGCTTTCTTT. This encodes CASSSTVDENTEAFF.

The chain carries TRBV4-2 and TRBJ1-4; 8 bases agree with TRBD1. CDR1 is LGHNA, CDR2 YNFKEQ, per germline. CDR3 size: 15 residues. With V trimmed by 0 bases and J by 5 bases, 2 bases remained unmatched. CDR3 loop: CASSQEQGVNEKLFF. The CDR3 DNA is TGTGCCAGCAGCCAAGAACAGGGGGTGAATGAAAAACTGTTTTTT.

This clonotype was seen more than once but under ten times. V gene TRBV15 combines with J gene TRBJ2-7; D ambiguous. This CDR3 is built from 12 residues. With 5 bases removed from V and 0 bases from J, the gap between germline ends came to 5 bases. Germline V gives CDR1 LNHNV, CDR2 YYDKDF (reference sequence). DNA for the CDR3: TGTGCCACCAGCGCCAGCTCCTACGAGCAGTACTTC. Translated, it gives CATSASSYEQYF.

On this clonotype: This sequence may be a read error, since a much larger clone differs from it by one base. V usage is TRBV30 and J usage is TRBJ2-1; weak D call: TRBD2 (6 bases). From germline, CDR1 is GTSNPN and CDR2 SVGIG (reference sequence). The CDR3 is made up of 16 amino acids. V lost 0 bases and J 3 bases, leaving 15 bases between the germline ends. The CDR3 sequence: CAWSVEGLAYYNEQFF. In nucleotides, the CDR3 is TGTGCCTGGAGTGTAGAGGGGCTAGCGTACTACAATGAGCAGTTCTTC.

CDR3 sequence reads: CASSDRQSSYEQYF. CDR3 DNA: TGTGCCAGCAGTGACCGACAGAGCTCCTACGAGCAGTACTTC. This chain uses TRBV6-2 or TRBV6-3 with TRBJ2-7; TRBD1 might be the D (5 bases). The CDR3 loop spans 14 amino acids. V was clipped by 5 bases and J by 0 bases, with 11 bases between them. From germline, CDR1 is MNHEY and CDR2 SVGEGT.

This clonotype came up many times. The DNA for the CDR3 is TGTGCCAGCAGCGTAGGGGAACGTGGTACTGAAGCTTTCTTT. Translation gives CASSVGERGTEAFF. The chain uses TRBV9 and TRBJ1-1; D unresolved. Germline assignment: CDR1 SGDLS and CDR2 YYNGEE. Between the trimmed V and J ends, which lost 0 bases and 5 bases, there was a span of 11 bases. The CDR3 has 14 amino acids.

The chain has TRBV9 and TRBJ2-7; TRBD1 might be the D (5 bases). The V and J ends lost 3 bases and 4 bases respectively, with 14 bases between them. Germline V gene lookup returns CDR1 SGDLS and CDR2 YYNGEE. This CDR3 region has 14 residues. Here the CDR3 DNA reads TGTGCCAGCAGCGATGGGGCGACCCCATACGAGCAGTACTTC. It codes for CASSDGATPYEQYF.

This clonotype was counted only a few times. V usage is TRBV12-3 or TRBV12-4 and J usage is TRBJ1-4; TRBD1 matches 8 bases. The CDR3 length is 16 residues. Trimming cost V 5 bases and J 0 bases; bases outside gene matches: 5. The CDR3 DNA is TGTGCCAGCAGTCGGGGACAGGTAGCAACTAATGAAAAACTGTTTTTT. This translates into CASSRGQVATNEKLFF.

V gene TRBV27 combines with J gene TRBJ2-3; D not certain. Per germline, CDR1 MNHEY and CDR2 SMNVEV (reference sequence). This CDR3 comprises 14 residues. V dropped 1 base and J dropped 2 bases, with 7 bases sitting between them. CDR3 DNA: TGTGCCAGCAGTTTATTGGCGGACACAGATACGCAGTATTTT. Amino acid sequence: CASSLLADTDTQYF.

The rearrangement links TRBV7-9 to TRBJ2-1; TRBD1 matches at 9 bases. Per germline, CDR1 SEHNR and CDR2 FQNEAQ (reference sequence). V dropped 3 bases and J dropped 8; count of bases not matched to a gene: 14. The length of the CDR3 is 17 residues. As DNA, the CDR3 is TGTGCCAGCAGCTTCCATGAAAGGACAGGGGTAAAAGATGAGCAGTTCTTC. It is translated as CASSFHERTGVKDEQFF.

The rearrangement uses TRBV7-6 and TRBJ1-2, with 9 bases that match TRBD1. Germline trimming cut 8 bases from V and 6 bases from J; bases unmatched to any gene: 4. The length of the CDR3 is 12 residues. The germline V gene has CDR1 SGHVS and CDR2 FNYEAQ. The CDR3 region is CASDRTGDGYTF. CDR3 DNA: TGTGCCAGCGACAGGACAGGGGATGGCTACACCTTC.

The genes are TRBV7-8 and TRBJ1-5; no clear D. The germline V and J ends were trimmed by 1 base and 6 bases, with 19 bases remaining between them. CDR1 SGHVS and CDR2 FQNEAQ come from the germline V gene. The CDR3 has 17 residues. This CDR3 reads CASSLVFSVDPGQPQHF. In DNA form, the CDR3 reads TGTGCCAGCAGCTTAGTTTTTAGTGTGGACCCAGGTCAGCCCCAGCATTTT. The full variable domain, its missing parts supplied by reference TRBV7-8 and TRBJ1-5, is GAGVSQSPRYKVAKRGQDVALRCDPISGHVSLFWYQQALGQGPEFLTYFQNEAQLDKSGLPSDRFFAERPEGSVSTLKIQRTQQEDSAVYLCASSLVFSVDPGQPQHFGDGTRLSIL.

V gene TRBV6-6 combines with J gene TRBJ2-1; 9 bases fit TRBD2. Trimming took 6 bases from V and 5 from J; bases not matched to a gene: 11. This CDR3 is 16 amino acids long. Germline V CDR1 and CDR2: MNHNY, SVGAGI (reference sequence). This CDR3 is CASRRRALAGDNEQFF. CDR3 DNA: TGTGCCAGCAGGCGAAGGGCATTAGCGGGGGACAATGAGCAGTTCTTC.

The chain carries TRBV7-9 and TRBJ2-1; 9 bases are a match to TRBD1. Germline CDR1 SEHNR, CDR2 FQNEAQ (reference sequence). CDR3 length: 17 residues. V trimming: 5 bases; J trimming: 0 bases; junction bases outside the gene matches: 8. The CDR3 is CASSSPGTGTSYNEQFF. The CDR3 DNA sequence: TGTGCCAGCAGCAGTCCCGGGACAGGGACCTCCTACAATGAGCAGTTCTTC.

In this sample, this clonotype turned up a few times. The chain combines TRBV9 with TRBJ2-5; D is tentatively TRBD1 or TRBD2 (5 bases each). Germline CDR1 reads SGDLS; CDR2 reads YYNGEE. V shed 1 base and J shed 3 bases, with 13 bases lying between them. This CDR3 comprises 15 residues. CDR3 residues: CASSVWDGPEETQYF. The CDR3 DNA reads as TGTGCCAGCAGCGTATGGGACGGCCCCGAAGAGACCCAGTACTTC.

Here the CDR3 reads CASSPGLAAGELFF. CDR3 sequence (DNA): TGTGCCAGCAGCCCGGGACTAGCGGCCGGGGAGCTGTTTTTT. The chain uses TRBV7-9 and TRBJ2-2; TRBD2 matches 11 bases. This CDR3 contains 14 residues. Germline V gives CDR1 SEHNR, CDR2 FQNEAQ (reference sequence). Trimming cost V 5 bases and J 6 bases; bases outside gene matches: 2.

This clonotype came up a few times. The chain uses TRBV11-2 and TRBJ1-2, with a possible D match to TRBD1 (6 bases). The CDR3 spans 16 residues. Trimming removed 1 base at V and 4 bases at J, with 16 bases between. Germline CDR1 reads SGHAT; CDR2 reads FQNNGV. The CDR3 region is CASSLVTWGLGYGYTF. The CDR3 DNA follows: TGTGCCAGCAGCTTAGTAACGTGGGGGCTCGGCTATGGCTACACCTTC.

This clonotype was recorded a few times. The chain couples TRBV25-1 to TRBJ1-5; D gene unclear. The germline V gene encodes CDR1 MGHDK and CDR2 SYGVNS. V dropped 6 bases and J dropped 1 base, with 4 bases sitting between them. The CDR3 spans 12 residues. CDR3 protein: CASSRSNQPQHF. The CDR3 DNA follows: TGTGCCAGCAGCAGAAGCAATCAGCCCCAGCATTTT.

This clonotype occurred many times. This chain uses TRBV7-2 with TRBJ2-4; 11 positions agree with TRBD1. V lost 5 bases and J lost 8; bases outside the gene matches: 5. Germline V gene lookup returns CDR1 SGHTA and CDR2 FQGNSA. CDR3 length equals 14 residues. CDR3 bases: TGTGCCAGCAGCCATTGGGACAGGGGGGACATTCAGTACTTC. This translates into CASSHWDRGDIQYF.

The chain couples TRBV6-2 or TRBV6-3 to TRBJ2-1; TRBD1 agrees at 9 bases. Per germline, CDR1 MNHEY and CDR2 SVGEGT. The length of the CDR3 is 14 residues. J lost 7 bases, V lost 2 bases, and 3 bases had no gene match. Here the CDR3 reads CASSYRDRVNEQFF. The CDR3 region has the DNA TGTGCCAGCAGTTACCGGGACAGGGTAAATGAGCAGTTCTTC.

This clonotype turned up a few times. V usage is TRBV7-8 and J usage is TRBJ2-1; D is possibly TRBD2 (5 bases). Germline V gives CDR1 SGHVS, CDR2 FQNEAQ. V dropped 5 bases and J dropped 3 bases, with 20 bases sitting between them. The CDR3 length is 17 residues. The CDR3 loop is CASSLWTGNPGYNEQFF. The CDR3 coding sequence is TGTGCCAGCAGCCTATGGACGGGGAATCCTGGCTACAATGAGCAGTTCTTC.